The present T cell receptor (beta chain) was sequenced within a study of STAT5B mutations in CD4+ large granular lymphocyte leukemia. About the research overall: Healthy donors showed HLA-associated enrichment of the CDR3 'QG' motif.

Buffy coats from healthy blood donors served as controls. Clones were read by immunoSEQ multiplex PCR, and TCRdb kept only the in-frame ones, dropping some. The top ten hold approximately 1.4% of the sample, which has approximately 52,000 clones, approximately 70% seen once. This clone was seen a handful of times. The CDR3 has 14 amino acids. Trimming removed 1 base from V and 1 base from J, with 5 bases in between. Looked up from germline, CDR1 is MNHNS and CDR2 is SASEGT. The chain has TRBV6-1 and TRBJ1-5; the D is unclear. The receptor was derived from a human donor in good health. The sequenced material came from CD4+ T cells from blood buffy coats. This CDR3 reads CASSEGESNQPQHF. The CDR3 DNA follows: TGTGCCAGCAGTGAAGGGGAGAGCAATCAGCCCCAGCATTTT.